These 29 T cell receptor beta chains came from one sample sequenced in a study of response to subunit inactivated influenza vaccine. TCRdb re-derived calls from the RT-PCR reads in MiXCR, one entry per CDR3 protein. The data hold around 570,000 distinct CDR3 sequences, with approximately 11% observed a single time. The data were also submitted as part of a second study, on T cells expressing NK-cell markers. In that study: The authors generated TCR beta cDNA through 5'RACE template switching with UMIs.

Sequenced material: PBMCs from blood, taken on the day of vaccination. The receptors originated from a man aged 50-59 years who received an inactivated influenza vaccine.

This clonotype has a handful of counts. CDR3 region: CAWSYGGTDTQYF. CDR3 in DNA: TGTGCCTGGAGTTATGGGGGCACAGATACGCAGTATTTT. The rearrangement links TRBV30 to TRBJ2-3; D call uncertain. Trimming pared 2 bases from V and 1 base from J, leaving 7 bases between. The CDR3 extends over 13 amino acids. Germline V gene lookup returns CDR1 GTSNPN and CDR2 SVGIG (reference sequence).

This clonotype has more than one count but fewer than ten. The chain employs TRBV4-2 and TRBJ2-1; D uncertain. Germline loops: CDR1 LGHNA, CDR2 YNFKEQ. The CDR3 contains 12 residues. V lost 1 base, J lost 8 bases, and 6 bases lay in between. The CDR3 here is CASSQGRDEQFF. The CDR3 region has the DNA TGTGCCAGCAGCCAAGGTAGAGATGAGCAGTTCTTC.

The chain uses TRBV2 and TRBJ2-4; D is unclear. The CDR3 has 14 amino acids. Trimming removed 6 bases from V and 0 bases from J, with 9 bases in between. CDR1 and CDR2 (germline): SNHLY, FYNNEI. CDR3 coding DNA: TGTGCCAGCAGCATTGTCGTAGCCAAAAACATTCAGTACTTC. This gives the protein CASSIVVAKNIQYF.

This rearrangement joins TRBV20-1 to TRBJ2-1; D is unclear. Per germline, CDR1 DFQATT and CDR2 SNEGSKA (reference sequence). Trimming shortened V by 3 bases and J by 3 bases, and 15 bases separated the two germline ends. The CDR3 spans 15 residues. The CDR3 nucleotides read TGCAGTGCTAGGGCTCCAAGTTGGTACTACAATGAGCAGTTCTTC. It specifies CSARAPSWYYNEQFF.

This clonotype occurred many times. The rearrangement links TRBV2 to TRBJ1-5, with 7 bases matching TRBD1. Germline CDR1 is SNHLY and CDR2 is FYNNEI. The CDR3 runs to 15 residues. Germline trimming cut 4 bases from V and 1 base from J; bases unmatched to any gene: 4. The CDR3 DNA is TGTGCCAGCAGTGGACAGGGCTTCAGCAATCAGCCCCAGCATTTT. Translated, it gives CASSGQGFSNQPQHF.

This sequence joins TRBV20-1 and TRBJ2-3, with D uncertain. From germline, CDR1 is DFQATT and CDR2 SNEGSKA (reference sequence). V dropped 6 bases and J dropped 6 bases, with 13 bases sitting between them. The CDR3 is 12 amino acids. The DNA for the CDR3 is TGCAGTGCGTCTGTTTCCGTGGATACGCAGTATTTT. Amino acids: CSASVSVDTQYF.

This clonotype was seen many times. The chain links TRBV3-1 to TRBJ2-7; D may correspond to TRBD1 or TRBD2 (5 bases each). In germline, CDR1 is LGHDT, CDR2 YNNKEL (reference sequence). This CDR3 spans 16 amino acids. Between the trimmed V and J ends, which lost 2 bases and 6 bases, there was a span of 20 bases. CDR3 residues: CASSQTSGTIMGEQYF. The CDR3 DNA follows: TGTGCCAGCAGCCAAACCTCCGGGACCATCATGGGCGAGCAGTACTTC.

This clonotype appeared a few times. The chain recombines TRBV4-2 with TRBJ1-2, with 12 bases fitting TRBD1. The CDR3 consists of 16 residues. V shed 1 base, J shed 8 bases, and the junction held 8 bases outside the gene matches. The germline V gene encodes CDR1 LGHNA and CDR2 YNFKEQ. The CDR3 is CASSQGDRGRLEGYTF. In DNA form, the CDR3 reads TGTGCCAGCAGCCAAGGGGACAGGGGGCGTCTGGAGGGCTACACCTTC.

Here the CDR3 reads CSARDSRTPSSGANVLTF. CDR3 in DNA: TGCAGTGCTAGAGATTCAAGGACTCCGTCCTCTGGGGCCAACGTCCTGACTTTC. V usage is TRBV20-1 and J usage is TRBJ2-6; D may be TRBD2 (5 bases). Trimming removed 0 bases from V and 0 bases from J, with 15 bases in between. The CDR3 spans 18 residues. Germline V CDR1 and CDR2: DFQATT, SNEGSKA (reference sequence).

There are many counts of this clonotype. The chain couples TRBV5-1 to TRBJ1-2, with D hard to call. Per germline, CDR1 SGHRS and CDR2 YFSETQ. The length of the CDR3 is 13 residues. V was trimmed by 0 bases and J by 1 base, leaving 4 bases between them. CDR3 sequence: CASSLVSNYGYTF. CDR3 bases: TGCGCCAGCAGCTTGGTCAGTAACTATGGCTACACCTTC.

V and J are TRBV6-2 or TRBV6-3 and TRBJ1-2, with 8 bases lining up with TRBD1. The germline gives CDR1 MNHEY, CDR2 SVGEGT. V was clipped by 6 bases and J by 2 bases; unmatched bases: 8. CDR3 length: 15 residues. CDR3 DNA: TGTGCCAGCAGGACTTGGACAGGGACAAACTATGGCTACACCTTC. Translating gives CASRTWTGTNYGYTF.

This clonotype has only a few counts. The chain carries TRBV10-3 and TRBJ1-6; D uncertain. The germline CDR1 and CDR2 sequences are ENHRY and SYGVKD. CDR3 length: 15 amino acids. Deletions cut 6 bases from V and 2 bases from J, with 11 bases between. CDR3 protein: CAIRDGLTYNSPLHF. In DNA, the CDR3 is TGTGCCATCAGGGACGGGCTAACCTATAATTCACCCCTCCACTTT.

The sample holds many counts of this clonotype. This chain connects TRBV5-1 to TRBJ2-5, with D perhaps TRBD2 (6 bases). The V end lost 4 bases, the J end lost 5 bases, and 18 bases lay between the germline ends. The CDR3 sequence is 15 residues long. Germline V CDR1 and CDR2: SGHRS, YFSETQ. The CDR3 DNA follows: TGCGCCAGCAGCAAAGGGACTGAGAGTAGGGAGACCCAGTACTTC. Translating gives CASSKGTESRETQYF.

The CDR3 sequence: CSADRDRSYEQYF. In nucleotides, the CDR3 is TGCAGTGCTGATCGGGACAGGTCCTACGAGCAGTACTTC. This chain uses TRBV20-1 with TRBJ2-7; 8 positions agree with TRBD1. The V gene's germline CDR1 is DFQATT and CDR2 SNEGSKA (reference sequence). V lost 5 bases and J lost 1; bases outside the gene matches: 4. The CDR3 spans 13 residues.

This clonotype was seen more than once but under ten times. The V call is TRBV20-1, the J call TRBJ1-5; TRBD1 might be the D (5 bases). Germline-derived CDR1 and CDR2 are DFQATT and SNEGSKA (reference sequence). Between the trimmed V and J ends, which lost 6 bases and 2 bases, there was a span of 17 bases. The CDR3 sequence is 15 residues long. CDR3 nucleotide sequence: TGCAGTGCCCCCGCGGGGGGTCCGGGCAATCAGCCCCAGCATTTT. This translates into CSAPAGGPGNQPQHF.

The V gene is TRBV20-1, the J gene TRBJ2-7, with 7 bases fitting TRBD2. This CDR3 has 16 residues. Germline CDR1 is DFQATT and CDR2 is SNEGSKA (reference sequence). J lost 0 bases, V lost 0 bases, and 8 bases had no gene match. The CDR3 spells CSARDPRRGSSYEQYF. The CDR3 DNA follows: TGCAGTGCTAGAGACCCAAGGCGGGGGAGCTCCTACGAGCAGTACTTC.

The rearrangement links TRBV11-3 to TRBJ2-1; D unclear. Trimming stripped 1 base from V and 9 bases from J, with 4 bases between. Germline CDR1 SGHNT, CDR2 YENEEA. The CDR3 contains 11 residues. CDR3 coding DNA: TGTGCCAGCAGCTTAGGGTTTGAGCAGTTCTTC. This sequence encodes CASSLGFEQFF. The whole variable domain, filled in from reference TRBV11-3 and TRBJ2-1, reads EAGVVQSPRYKIIEKKQPVAFWCNPISGHNTLYWYLQNLGQGPELLIRYENEEAVDDSQLPKDRFSAERLKGVDSTLKIQPAELGDSAVYLCASSLGFEQFFGPGTRLTVL.

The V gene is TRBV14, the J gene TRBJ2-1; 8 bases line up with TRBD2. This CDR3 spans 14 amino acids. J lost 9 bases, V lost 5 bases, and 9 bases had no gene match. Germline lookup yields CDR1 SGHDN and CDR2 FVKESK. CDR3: CASSFAGGFSEQFF. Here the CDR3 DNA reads TGTGCCAGCAGCTTTGCGGGAGGTTTTAGTGAGCAGTTCTTC.

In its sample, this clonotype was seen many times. The CDR3 coding sequence is TGCAGCGTTGATAAGCGGGGCTACACCTTC. It encodes CSVDKRGYTF. This sequence joins TRBV29-1 and TRBJ1-2; D is uncertain. This CDR3 comprises 10 residues. CDR1 is SQVTM and CDR2 is ANQGSEA in the germline V gene. V was pared by 3 bases and J by 8 bases, with 7 bases between.

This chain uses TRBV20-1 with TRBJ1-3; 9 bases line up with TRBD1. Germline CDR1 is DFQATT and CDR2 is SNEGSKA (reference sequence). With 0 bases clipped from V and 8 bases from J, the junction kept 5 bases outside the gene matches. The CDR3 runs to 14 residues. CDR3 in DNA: TGCAGTGCTAGAGACACAGGGGGCGCCTACACCATATATTTT. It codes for CSARDTGGAYTIYF.

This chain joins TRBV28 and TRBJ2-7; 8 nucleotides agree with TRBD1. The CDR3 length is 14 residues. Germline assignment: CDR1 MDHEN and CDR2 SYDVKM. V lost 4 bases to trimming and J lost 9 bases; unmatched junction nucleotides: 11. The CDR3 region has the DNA TGTGCCAGCAGTTCCTCCGGGACAGGAGGGGGGCAGTACTTC. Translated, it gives CASSSSGTGGGQYF.

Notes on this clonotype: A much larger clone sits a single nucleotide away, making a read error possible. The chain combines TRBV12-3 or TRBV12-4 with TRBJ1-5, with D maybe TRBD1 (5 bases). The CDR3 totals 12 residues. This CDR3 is CACRSGYQPQHF. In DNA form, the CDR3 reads TGTGCCTGCAGGTCAGGGTACCAGCCCCAGCATTTT.

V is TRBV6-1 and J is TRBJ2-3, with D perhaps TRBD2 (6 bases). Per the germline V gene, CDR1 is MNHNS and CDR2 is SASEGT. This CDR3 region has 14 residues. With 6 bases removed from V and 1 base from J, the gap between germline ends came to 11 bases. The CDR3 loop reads CASSGTSRTDTQYF. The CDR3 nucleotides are TGTGCCAGCAGCGGGACTTCCCGCACAGATACGCAGTATTTT.

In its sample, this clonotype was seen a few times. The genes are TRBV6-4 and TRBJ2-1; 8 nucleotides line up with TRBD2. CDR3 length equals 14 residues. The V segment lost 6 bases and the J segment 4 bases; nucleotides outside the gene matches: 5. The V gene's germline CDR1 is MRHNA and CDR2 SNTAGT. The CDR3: CASRPGLGYNEQFF. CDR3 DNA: TGTGCCAGCAGACCGGGACTAGGTTACAATGAGCAGTTCTTC.

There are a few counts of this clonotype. The CDR3 DNA is TGTGCCAGCAGCTTTAGACAGGGAACCTATGGCTACACCTTC. This encodes CASSFRQGTYGYTF. The rearrangement joins TRBV5-4 to TRBJ1-2; 7 positions agree with TRBD1. Unmatched junction bases numbered 5, after V lost 2 bases and J lost 4 bases. The CDR3 covers 14 residues. From germline, CDR1 is SGHNT and CDR2 YYREEE (reference sequence). Looking up the rest from reference TRBV5-4 and TRBJ1-2 gives the full variable domain: ETGVTQSPTHLIKTRGQQVTLRCSSQSGHNTVSWYQQALGQGPQFIFQYYREEENGRGNFPPRFSGLQFPNYSSELNVNALELDDSALYLCASSFRQGTYGYTFGSGTRLTVV.

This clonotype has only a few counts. CDR3 bases: TGCAGTGCTAGAGATCCCGGTAGCGGGAGAACTGCCTACAATGAGCAGTTCTTC. This encodes CSARDPGSGRTAYNEQFF. The chain employs TRBV20-1 and TRBJ2-1; 9 bases line up with TRBD2. CDR1 DFQATT and CDR2 SNEGSKA come from the germline V gene (reference sequence). The length of the CDR3 is 18 residues. J lost 2 bases, V lost 0 bases, and 11 bases had no gene match.

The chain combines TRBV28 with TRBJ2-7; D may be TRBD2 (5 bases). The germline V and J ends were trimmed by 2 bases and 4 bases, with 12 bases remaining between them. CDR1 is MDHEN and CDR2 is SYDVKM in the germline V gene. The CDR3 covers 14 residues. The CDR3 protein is CASSLTGTWYEQYF. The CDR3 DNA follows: TGTGCCAGCAGTTTAACGGGAACCTGGTACGAGCAGTACTTC. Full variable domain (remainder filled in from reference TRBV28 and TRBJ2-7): DVKVTQSSRYLVKRTGEKVFLECVQDMDHENMFWYRQDPGLGLRLIYFSYDVKMKEKGDIPEGYSVSREKKERFSLILESASTNQTSMYLCASSLTGTWYEQYFGPGTRLTVT.

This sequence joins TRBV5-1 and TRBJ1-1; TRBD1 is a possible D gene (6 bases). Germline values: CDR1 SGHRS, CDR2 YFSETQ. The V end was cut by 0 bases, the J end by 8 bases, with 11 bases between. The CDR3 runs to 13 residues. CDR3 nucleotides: TGCGCCAGCAGCTTGGCGGGGGCAGGAGAAGCTTTCTTT. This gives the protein CASSLAGAGEAFF.

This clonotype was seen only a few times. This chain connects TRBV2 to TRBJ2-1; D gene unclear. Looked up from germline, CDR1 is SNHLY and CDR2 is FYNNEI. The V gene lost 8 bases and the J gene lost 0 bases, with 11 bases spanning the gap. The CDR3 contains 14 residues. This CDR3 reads CASGRWSSYNEQFF. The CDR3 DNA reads TGTGCCAGCGGGCGGTGGAGCTCCTACAATGAGCAGTTCTTC.